Following are 3 T cell receptor beta chains from one sample sequenced in a study of cytomegalovirus exposure and HLA in healthy donors. PCR involved 60 Vbeta and 13 Jbeta primers. Produced via immunoSEQ multiplex PCR; TCRdb's table is partial and in-frame only. Of 84,000 or so clones in the sample, 75% to 80% were seen once. Sequenced material: PBMCs. The receptors derive from a man between 25 and 39 years old in good health and CMV-seronegative.

V gene TRBV10-3 combines with J gene TRBJ2-1, with 9 positions matching TRBD2. Germline CDR1 is ENHRY and CDR2 is SYGVKD. The CDR3 contains 15 residues. J gave up 0 bases and V 4 bases, and 1 base lay outside the gene matches. CDR3 protein: CAISGLADSYNEQFF. In DNA form, the CDR3 reads TGTGCCATCAGTGGACTAGCGGACTCCTACAATGAGCAGTTCTTC.

This clone was picked up one time. The chain is built from TRBV7-8 and TRBJ2-5; TRBD2 agrees at 8 bases. CDR1 SGHVS and CDR2 FQNEAQ come from the germline V gene. The CDR3 covers 14 residues. V gave up 8 bases and J gave up 3 bases; unmatched junction bases: 8. The CDR3 spells CASGNGGAEETQYF. Written as DNA, the CDR3 is TGTGCCAGCGGGAACGGGGGGGCGGAAGAGACCCAGTACTTC. Combining the CDR3 with reference TRBV7-8 and TRBJ2-5 gives the whole variable domain GAGVSQSPRYKVAKRGQDVALRCDPISGHVSLFWYQQALGQGPEFLTYFQNEAQLDKSGLPSDRFFAERPEGSVSTLKIQRTQQEDSAVYLCASGNGGAEETQYFGPGTRLLVL.

A few counts support this clone. The V gene is TRBV6-6, the J gene TRBJ1-2, with TRBD1 identical over 8 bases. This CDR3 contains 13 residues. The V gene end was trimmed by 5 bases and the J gene end by 5 bases; junction bases not matched to a gene: 4. CDR1 and CDR2 (germline): MNHNY, SVGAGI (reference sequence). The CDR3 DNA is TGTGCCAGCAGTCCGGACAGGGAATATGGCTACACCTTC. As protein: CASSPDREYGYTF.